Listed below are T cell receptor beta chains from one sample, sequenced in a study of blood T cell repertoires in COVID-19. The table came from immunoSEQ multiplex PCR; TCRdb's copy has only in-frame clones and leaves some out. This sample has approximately 300,000 clones, with about 85% found just once. The sequenced material came from peripheral blood. These TCRs come from a woman aged 45-60 years who had recovered from COVID-19. Each CDR3 is given with its conserved first and last residue. A D gene is named only where the DNA matches it firmly. Rows give clone size only sometimes, using once, few, many, or a class for an expanded clone.

clone_size j_call d_call v_call cdr3_aa cdr3_nt
. TRBJ2-4 . TRBV7-2 CASSPQGLAKNIQYF TGTGCCAGCAGCCCCCAGGGTTTAGCCAAAAACATTCAGTACTTC
. TRBJ2-1 . TRBV10-3 CAISVKLAGQGNEQFF TGTGCCATCAGCGTGAAACTAGCGGGACAGGGCAATGAGCAGTTCTTC
. TRBJ2-7 TRBD2 TRBV27 CASSSRGGITTSEQYF TGTGCCAGCAGCTCTCGGGGGGGAATTACGACCTCCGAGCAGTACTTC
few TRBJ2-3 TRBD1 TRBV7-3 CASSLGQNTDTQYF TGTGCCAGCAGCTTGGGACAGAACACAGATACGCAGTATTTT
. TRBJ2-1 TRBD2 TRBV18 CASSPSRGGTNEQFF TGTGCCAGCTCACCCTCGCGGGGGGGTACCAATGAGCAGTTCTTC
. TRBJ2-2 . TRBV11-2 CASSLGISRFYTGELFF TGTGCCAGCAGCTTAGGCATCTCGAGGTTTTACACCGGGGAGCTGTTTTTT
. TRBJ2-1 TRBD1 TRBV7-2 CASSPTGAEQFF TGTGCCAGCAGCCCAACAGGGGCTGAGCAGTTCTTC
. TRBJ1-5 TRBD1 TRBV6-2/TRBV6-3 CASSAGGWQPQHF TGTGCCAGCAGTGCAGGGGGCTGGCAGCCCCAGCATTTT
. TRBJ2-5 . TRBV11-2 CASSLDRNQYF TGTGCCAGCAGCTTAGATCGTAACCAGTACTTC
. TRBJ2-5 TRBD2 TRBV2 CASSTRVGGKQETQYF TGTGCCAGCAGTACAAGGGTGGGGGGGAAGCAAGAGACCCAGTACTTC
. TRBJ2-7 TRBD1 TRBV19 CASSTVGQGLYEQYF TGTGCCAGTAGTACCGTCGGACAGGGACTCTACGAGCAGTACTTC
. TRBJ1-2 TRBD1 TRBV9 CASSNRGLTGYTF TGTGCCAGCAGTAACAGGGGGCTGACAGGCTACACCTTC
. TRBJ2-3 . TRBV6-2/TRBV6-3 CASSYNSDTQYF TGTGCCAGCAGTTACAATTCGGATACGCAGTATTTT
. TRBJ1-6 TRBD1 TRBV4-2 CASSKGQGANNSPLHF TGTGCCAGCAGCAAAGGACAGGGGGCTAATAATTCACCCCTCCACTTT
. TRBJ1-1 TRBD1 TRBV5-1 CASSQGQGGNAEAFF TGCGCCAGCAGCCAGGGACAGGGTGGGAACGCTGAAGCTTTCTTT
. TRBJ2-3 TRBD2 TRBV5-4 CASSPSGRGADTQYF TGTGCCAGCAGCCCTAGCGGGAGGGGGGCGGATACGCAGTATTTT
. TRBJ2-3 TRBD2 TRBV7-2 CASSKRGPTDTQYF TGTGCCAGCAGTAAGCGGGGACCCACAGATACGCAGTATTTT
. TRBJ1-1 TRBD1 TRBV5-1 CASSLSRGGRGMAGEAFF TGCGCCAGCAGCTTGAGTCGGGGTGGCAGGGGGATGGCCGGTGAAGCTTTCTTT
. TRBJ1-2 TRBD1 TRBV2 CASSLQGGSYGYTF TGTGCCAGCAGCCTTCAGGGGGGAAGCTATGGCTACACCTTC
. TRBJ2-1 TRBD2 TRBV11-3 CASSYGLAGSYNEQFF TGTGCCAGCAGCTACGGACTAGCGGGGTCCTACAATGAGCAGTTCTTC
. TRBJ1-4 TRBD1 TRBV7-8 CASSLDRALEKLFF TGTGCCAGCAGCTTGGACAGGGCGCTCGAAAAACTGTTTTTT
. TRBJ1-2 TRBD1 TRBV28 CASSFPGGSYGYTF TGTGCCAGCAGTTTCCCAGGGGGCTCTTATGGCTACACCTTC
once TRBJ2-7 TRBD2 TRBV2 CASRPLAGGLHEQYF TGTGCCAGCAGACCTTTAGCGGGAGGTCTCCACGAGCAGTACTTC
once TRBJ2-1 . TRBV28 CASSQLQGTEQFF TGTGCCAGCAGTCAGCTTCAGGGGACTGAGCAGTTCTTC
. TRBJ2-3 . TRBV7-3 CASSLSRTDTQYF TGTGCCAGCAGCCTCTCCCGTACAGATACGCAGTATTTT
. TRBJ1-3 . TRBV6-1 CASSEAWAGLSGNTIYF TGTGCCAGCAGTGAAGCTTGGGCAGGCTTGTCTGGAAACACCATATATTTT
. TRBJ2-7 TRBD2 TRBV2 CASSWTSGYYEQYF TGTGCCAGTTCCTGGACTAGCGGATACTACGAGCAGTACTTC
. TRBJ1-2 . TRBV28 CASSLSGGPYGYTF TGTGCCAGCAGTTTATCGGGGGGTCCCTATGGCTACACCTTC
. TRBJ2-7 TRBD2 TRBV20-1 CSASKRAGAPEQYF TGCAGTGCTAGTAAAAGAGCGGGAGCACCCGAGCAGTACTTC
. TRBJ2-1 . TRBV28 CASSFLGAGSNNEQFF TGTGCCAGCAGTTTCTTAGGGGCAGGTAGCAACAATGAGCAGTTCTTC
few TRBJ2-1 . TRBV19 CASSSNYQGEQFF TGTGCCAGTAGTTCAAACTATCAGGGAGAGCAGTTCTTC
. TRBJ2-7 . TRBV4-2 CASSPTWDSVYEQYF TGTGCCAGCAGCCCTACCTGGGACTCGGTCTACGAGCAGTACTTC
. TRBJ2-5 . TRBV18 CASSRQQETQYF TGTGCCAGCTCGCGACAGCAAGAGACCCAGTACTTC
. TRBJ1-4 TRBD1 TRBV6-5 CASSYSSGGREKLFF TGTGCCAGCAGTTACAGCTCAGGGGGCCGGGAAAAACTGTTTTTT
. TRBJ2-1 . TRBV5-1 CASSSHAAARNEQFF TGCGCCAGCAGCTCTCACGCCGCGGCTAGAAATGAGCAGTTCTTC
. TRBJ1-1 . TRBV7-2 CASSLGTLNTEAFF TGTGCCAGCAGCTTGGGCACCTTGAACACTGAAGCTTTCTTT
. TRBJ2-5 . TRBV3-1/TRBV3-2 CASSQSAPAGETQYF TGTGCCAGCAGCCAATCAGCCCCCGCGGGAGAGACCCAGTACTTC
. TRBJ1-1 TRBD1 TRBV27 CASSPVQGVNTEAFF TGTGCCAGCAGTCCAGTCCAGGGGGTCAACACTGAAGCTTTCTTT
. TRBJ1-1 TRBD1 TRBV6-5 CASRGGVNTEAFF TGTGCCAGCAGAGGGGGCGTGAACACTGAAGCTTTCTTT
. TRBJ2-7 . TRBV28 CASSSLYEQYF TGTGCCAGCAGTTCCCTCTACGAGCAGTACTTC
. TRBJ1-1 . TRBV30 CAWSVQQYTEAFF TGTGCCTGGAGTGTACAGCAGTACACTGAAGCTTTCTTT
. TRBJ1-1 . TRBV19 CASSIGRGRIEAFF TGTGCCAGTAGTATCGGCAGAGGAAGGATTGAAGCTTTCTTT
. TRBJ2-7 . TRBV2 CASTRGKAYEQYF TGTGCCAGCACCCGGGGGAAGGCCTACGAGCAGTACTTC
. TRBJ2-7 TRBD1 TRBV28 CASSLTGTVLSYEQYF TGTGCCAGCAGTTTAACCGGGACAGTCCTCTCCTACGAGCAGTACTTC
. TRBJ2-2 TRBD2 TRBV10-3 CAISDSSGRRDTGELFF TGTGCCATCAGTGATTCTAGCGGGAGAAGGGACACCGGGGAGCTGTTTTTT
. TRBJ2-7 . TRBV10-3 CAISAVHEQYF TGTGCCATCAGTGCGGTACACGAGCAGTACTTC
. TRBJ2-7 TRBD1 TRBV4-3 CASSQEQGVGSYEQYF TGCGCCAGCAGCCAGGAACAGGGGGTCGGGTCCTACGAGCAGTACTTC
. TRBJ1-1 . TRBV27 CASSELVNTEAFF TGTGCCAGCAGTGAGCTAGTGAACACTGAAGCTTTCTTT
. TRBJ2-3 TRBD2 TRBV5-4 CASSRPGTSLTDTQYF TGTGCCAGCAGCCGCCCCGGGACTAGCCTCACAGATACGCAGTATTTT
once TRBJ2-7 TRBD1 TRBV27 CASSLRGTGVYEQYF TGTGCCAGCAGTTTAAGGGGGACAGGTGTCTACGAGCAGTACTTC
. TRBJ2-6 TRBD2 TRBV27 CASSSPPSGENKFWGLRNVLTF TGTGCCAGCAGTTCACCCCCTAGCGGGGAAAATAAATTTTGGGGGTTGAGGAACGTCCTGACTTTC
. TRBJ1-1 . TRBV7-2 CASGLQGTEAFF TGTGCCAGCGGGCTACAAGGCACTGAAGCTTTCTTT
. TRBJ2-2 TRBD2 TRBV4-2 CASSQEGTSISGELFF TGTGCCAGCAGCCAAGAGGGGACTAGTATCTCCGGGGAGCTGTTTTTT
. TRBJ2-7 TRBD1 TRBV27 CASSLSAVGQGAYYEQYF TGTGCCAGCAGTTTATCGGCGGTGGGGCAGGGGGCCTACTACGAGCAGTACTTC